The clone carrying this TCR beta chain has only one observation. Its cognate antigen is unknown. The data originate from a study of PD-1 blockade in classical Hodgkin lymphoma. Study findings and constraints: By C4D1, CD4+ diversity increased significantly, especially in complete responders.

Profiling relied on immunoSEQ multiplex PCR, and the TCRdb table lists in-frame clones only, not all of them. Here the sample spans some 93,000 clones, 83% being singletons. Indicated time point: cycle 4 day 1 (C4D1), after six to seven weeks of nivolumab. The patients all showed relapse after autologous stem cell transplantation, while their brentuximab vedotin exposure varied. The V gene's germline CDR1 is SQVTM and CDR2 ANQGSEA. V shed 8 bases and J 4 bases; nucleotides not matched to a gene: 6. The CDR3 has 12 residues. The source was peripheral blood mononuclear cells (PBMCs), collected before the fourth cycle of nivolumab. This clonotype was sampled from a human donor with classical Hodgkin lymphoma. J is TRBJ2-5 and V is TRBV29-1; TRBD2 matches at 8 bases. CDR3: CSTSGGGETQYF. CDR3 sequence (DNA): TGCAGCACGTCCGGGGGGGGAGAGACCCAGTACTTC.